The rows below give T cell receptor beta chains drawn from one sample of a study of shared clonotypes between healthy human individuals. Data came from immunoSEQ multiplex PCR; TCRdb stores just in-frame clones and leaves some out. The sample consists of more than 2 million clones, 90% to 95% of them appearing once. Source material: naive CD4+ T cells sorted from blood. The source of these receptors is a young man in good health. Each CDR3 is given with its conserved first and last residue. A D gene is named only where the DNA matches it firmly.

j_gene	d_gene	v_gene	CDR3nt	CDR3aa
TRBJ2-2	NA	TRBV30	TGTGCCCGAGACAGTCATGGGCGTACCGGGGAGCTGTTTTTT	CARDSHGRTGELFF
TRBJ2-5	NA	TRBV7-2	TGTGCCAGCAGCTTAGTTGGTCTAGCAGAAGAGACCCAGTACTTC	CASSLVGLAEETQYF
TRBJ2-7	NA	TRBV6-5	TGTGCCAGCAGTGAGGGACCCTACGAGCAGTACTTC	CASSEGPYEQYF
TRBJ2-1	TRBD2	TRBV27	TGTGCCAGCAGTGGGGGACTAGCGCGAAGAAATGAGCAGTTCTTC	CASSGGLARRNEQFF
TRBJ2-5	TRBD2	TRBV11-2	TGTGCCAGCAGCGGACTAGCGGGTAAAGAGACCCAGTACTTC	CASSGLAGKETQYF
TRBJ1-5	NA	TRBV28	TGTGCCAGCGTGTCGTCGGATCAGCCCCAGCATTTT	CASVSSDQPQHF
TRBJ2-1	TRBD2	TRBV7-3	TGTGCCAGCAGCCCGGGGCTAGCGGGTCACAATGAGCAGTTCTTC	CASSPGLAGHNEQFF
TRBJ1-1	NA	TRBV19	TGTGCCAGTAGTATCGCCAGGGCCGACACTGAAGCTTTCTTT	CASSIARADTEAFF
TRBJ2-7	TRBD2	TRBV5-8	TGTGCCAGCAGCGTTGAGGTGCTAGCGGGAGGGCCGGGCGAGCAGTACTTC	CASSVEVLAGGPGEQYF
TRBJ2-5	TRBD1	TRBV6-5	TGTGCCAGCAGTTACCCCCGGGACAGGGAGAGAGAGACCCAGTACTTC	CASSYPRDRERETQYF
TRBJ2-5	NA	TRBV5-1	TGCGCCAGCAGCCCATCCAGCGGGCAAGAGACCCAGTACTTC	CASSPSSGQETQYF
TRBJ2-2	NA	TRBV5-1	TGCGCCAGCAGCTCCCAACCAACAGCCACCGGGGAGCTGTTTTTT	CASSSQPTATGELFF
TRBJ2-7	TRBD2	TRBV6-5	TGTGCCAGCAGTGAAACAAGCGGGAGCTACGAGCAGTACTTC	CASSETSGSYEQYF